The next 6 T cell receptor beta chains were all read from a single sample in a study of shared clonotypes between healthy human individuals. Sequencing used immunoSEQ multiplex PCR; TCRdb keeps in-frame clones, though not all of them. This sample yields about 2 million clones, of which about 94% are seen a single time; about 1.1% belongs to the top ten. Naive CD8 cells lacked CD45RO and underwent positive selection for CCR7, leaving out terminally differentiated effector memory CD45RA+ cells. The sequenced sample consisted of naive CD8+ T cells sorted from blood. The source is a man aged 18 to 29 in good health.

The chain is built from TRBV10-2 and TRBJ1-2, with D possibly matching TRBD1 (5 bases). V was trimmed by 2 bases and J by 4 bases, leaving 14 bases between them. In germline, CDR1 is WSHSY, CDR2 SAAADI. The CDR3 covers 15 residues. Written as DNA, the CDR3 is TGCGCCAGCAGTGAGGTGGAGGGACTGGGCTATGGCTACACCTTC. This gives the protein CASSEVEGLGYGYTF.

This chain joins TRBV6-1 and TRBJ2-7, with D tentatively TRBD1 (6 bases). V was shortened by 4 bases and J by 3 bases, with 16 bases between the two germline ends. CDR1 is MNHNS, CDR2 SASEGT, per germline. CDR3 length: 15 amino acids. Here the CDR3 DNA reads TGTGCCAGCAGTGTTCGGTCAGGGGATGGCTACGAGCAGTACTTC. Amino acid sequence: CASSVRSGDGYEQYF.

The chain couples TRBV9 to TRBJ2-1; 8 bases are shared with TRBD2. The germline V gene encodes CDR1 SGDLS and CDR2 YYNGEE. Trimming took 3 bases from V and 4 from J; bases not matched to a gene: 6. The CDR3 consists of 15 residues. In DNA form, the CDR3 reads TGTGCCAGCAGCGGGCCCGCGGGAGGTTACAATGAGCAGTTCTTC. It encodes CASSGPAGGYNEQFF.

CDR3 residues: CATSEQGGGNSPLHF. The CDR3 coding sequence is TGTGCCACCAGCGAACAGGGAGGTGGGAATTCACCCCTCCACTTT. This sequence joins TRBV15 and TRBJ1-6, with D perhaps matching TRBD1 (6 bases). CDR1 and CDR2 (germline): LNHNV, YYDKDF (reference sequence). V was pared by 5 bases and J by 7 bases, with 15 bases between. This CDR3 region has 15 residues.

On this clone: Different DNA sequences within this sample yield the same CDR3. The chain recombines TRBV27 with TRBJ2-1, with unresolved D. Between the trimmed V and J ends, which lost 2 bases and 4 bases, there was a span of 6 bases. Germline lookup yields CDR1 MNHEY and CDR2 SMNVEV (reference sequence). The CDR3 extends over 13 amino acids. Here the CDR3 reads CASSLDIYNEQFF. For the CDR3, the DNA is TGTGCCAGCAGTTTAGACATATACAATGAGCAGTTCTTC.

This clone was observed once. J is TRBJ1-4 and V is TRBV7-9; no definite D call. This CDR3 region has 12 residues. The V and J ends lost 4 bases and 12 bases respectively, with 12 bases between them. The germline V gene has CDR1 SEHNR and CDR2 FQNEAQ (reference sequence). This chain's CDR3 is CASSSDRRELFF. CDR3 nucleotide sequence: TGTGCCAGCAGCTCCGACCGGAGAGAACTGTTTTTT.